The 19 T cell receptor beta chains below all came from one sample that was sequenced in a study of T cells in Graves' hyperthyroidism and ophthalmopathy. RNA transcripts served as the template for amplifying TCR beta CDR3 regions. Carried out on the TCR CDR3, a first-round RT-PCR used the HTBI primer set. TCRdb ran MiXCR on the multiplex PCR reads and lists one entry per CDR3 protein. This sample yields hundreds of thousands of distinct CDR3 sequences, of which roughly 14% are seen a single time; 20% to 25% belongs to the top ten. The specimen sequenced was blood. The source is a woman aged 30 to 39 with Graves' hyperthyroidism.

In its sample, this clonotype was seen many times. The CDR3 protein is CASSLGGLGGELFF. DNA of the CDR3: TGTGCCAGCAGCCTCGGGGGACTAGGAGGGGAGCTGTTTTTT. This rearrangement joins TRBV7-2 to TRBJ2-2, with 8 bases identical to TRBD2. Losses at the gene ends were 5 bases for V and 8 bases for J; bases not matched to a gene: 7. This CDR3 contains 14 residues. From germline, CDR1 is SGHTA and CDR2 FQGNSA.

This chain connects TRBV7-9 to TRBJ2-1, with 8 bases lining up with TRBD1. Germline lookup yields CDR1 SEHNR and CDR2 FQNEAQ (reference sequence). After removal of 2 bases from V and 3 bases from J, the junction contained 3 bases not matched to a gene. This CDR3 is built from 15 residues. Here the CDR3 DNA reads TGTGCCAGCAGCTTACCGGACAGGGTCTACAATGAGCAGTTCTTC. It encodes CASSLPDRVYNEQFF.

In this sample, this clonotype turned up a few times. The genes are TRBV7-9 and TRBJ2-1; no clear D gene. Per the germline V gene, CDR1 is SEHNR and CDR2 is FQNEAQ (reference sequence). The CDR3 length is 13 residues. Trimming pared 1 base from V and 6 bases from J, leaving 7 bases between. This chain's CDR3 is CASSLDLPNEQFF. The CDR3 nucleotides are TGTGCCAGCAGCTTAGATCTTCCCAATGAGCAGTTCTTC.

This clonotype was observed a handful of times. The rearrangement uses TRBV3-1 and TRBJ2-5; 7 bases align to TRBD2. From germline, CDR1 is LGHDT and CDR2 YNNKEL (reference sequence). The CDR3 contains 15 residues. J gave up 2 bases and V 3 bases, and 6 bases lay outside the gene matches. The CDR3 nucleotides read TGTGCCAGCAGCCAGGGCGGGAGCATTCAAGAGACCCAGTACTTC. Translating it yields CASSQGGSIQETQYF.

A few counts support this clonotype. This rearrangement joins TRBV6-1 to TRBJ2-1, with 12 bases fitting TRBD2. Germline trimming cut 6 bases from V and 7 bases from J; bases unmatched to any gene: 7. Per germline, CDR1 MNHNS and CDR2 SASEGT. The CDR3 totals 15 residues. The chain's CDR3 is CASREGLAGPNEQFF. The CDR3 DNA sequence: TGTGCCAGCAGGGAGGGACTAGCGGGTCCTAATGAGCAGTTCTTC.

The chain carries TRBV7-9 and TRBJ2-3; 7 bases align to TRBD1. J gave up 2 bases and V 4 bases, and 9 bases lay outside the gene matches. Per germline, CDR1 SEHNR and CDR2 FQNEAQ (reference sequence). This CDR3 comprises 16 residues. The CDR3 loop reads CASSSPGTAITDTQYF. For the CDR3, the DNA is TGTGCCAGCAGCTCCCCCGGGACAGCCATCACAGATACGCAGTATTTT.

This clonotype was counted many times. The V gene is TRBV2, the J gene TRBJ1-1; TRBD1 is a possible D gene (5 bases). The germline CDR1 and CDR2 sequences are SNHLY and FYNNEI. CDR3 length equals 11 residues. The germline V and J ends were trimmed by 7 bases and 4 bases, with 7 bases remaining between them. The CDR3: CASKGATEAFF. Here the CDR3 DNA reads TGTGCCAGCAAAGGGGCCACTGAAGCTTTCTTT.

The genes are TRBV20-1 and TRBJ2-2, with 10 bases fitting TRBD1. This CDR3 is built from 16 residues. Losses at the gene ends were 0 bases for V and 7 bases for J; bases not matched to a gene: 8. Germline-derived CDR1 and CDR2 are DFQATT and SNEGSKA (reference sequence). The CDR3 nucleotides are TGCAGTGCTAGAGATCCCCGACAGGGGGCGGACGGGGAGCTGTTTTTT. Amino acids: CSARDPRQGADGELFF.

Many counts were recorded for this clonotype. The V gene is TRBV20-1, the J gene TRBJ2-3; D perhaps matches TRBD2 (6 bases). This CDR3 contains 19 residues. CDR1 and CDR2 from the germline V gene are DFQATT and SNEGSKA (reference sequence). Trimming removed 0 bases from V and 4 bases from J, with 26 bases in between. The CDR3 sequence is CSARDWAVSGGSPSDTQYF. The DNA for the CDR3 is TGCAGTGCTAGAGATTGGGCCGTCAGCGGAGGGTCCCCGTCAGATACGCAGTATTTT.

This clonotype occurred many times. The chain combines TRBV11-2 with TRBJ2-5; TRBD1 agrees at 9 bases. V lost 4 bases to trimming and J lost 4 bases; unmatched junction nucleotides: 7. The germline V gene has CDR1 SGHAT and CDR2 FQNNGV. This CDR3 contains 15 residues. The CDR3 spells CASSSTGTGLETQYF. The CDR3 DNA follows: TGTGCCAGCAGCTCCACCGGGACAGGGTTAGAGACCCAGTACTTC.

This clonotype was found a few times. The chain links TRBV28 to TRBJ2-7; D unresolved. CDR3 length equals 14 residues. CDR1 MDHEN and CDR2 SYDVKM come from the germline V gene. V lost 7 bases, J lost 1 base, and 14 bases lay in between. As DNA, the CDR3 is TGTGCCAGCACCCCGACTGGGAATTCCTACGAGCAGTACTTC. It translates to CASTPTGNSYEQYF.

This clonotype has just a few counts. The chain's CDR3 is CASIRSGMGETQYF. Written as DNA, the CDR3 is TGTGCCAGCATAAGAAGCGGGATGGGAGAGACCCAGTACTTC. The gene calls are TRBV28 and TRBJ2-5, with TRBD2 matching over 7 bases. The V segment lost 7 bases and the J segment 4 bases; nucleotides outside the gene matches: 9. The CDR3 spans 14 residues. Germline V CDR1 and CDR2: MDHEN, SYDVKM.

This clonotype was detected many times. The chain has TRBV12-3 or TRBV12-4 and TRBJ2-7; 7 bases are shared with TRBD2. This CDR3 is built from 15 residues. With V trimmed by 1 base and J by 5 bases, 8 bases remained unmatched. The DNA for the CDR3 is TGTGCCAGCAGTTTAGACCCGGCGGGAGCCGACGAGCAGTACTTC. The encoded protein is CASSLDPAGADEQYF.

This clonotype was seen at least ten times. The chain uses TRBV28 and TRBJ1-3; D unresolved. Looked up from germline, CDR1 is MDHEN and CDR2 is SYDVKM. The length of the CDR3 is 15 residues. V was cut by 5 bases and J by 0 bases, with 11 bases left in between. The CDR3 protein is CASSPTGGSGNTIYF. The CDR3 DNA reads as TGTGCCAGCAGTCCAACCGGAGGCTCTGGAAACACCATATATTTT.

This clonotype was counted between two and nine times. The chain joins TRBV7-6 to TRBJ2-5; D gene ambiguous. Trimming left V 0 bases short and J 4 bases short, with 12 bases between. Germline CDR1 reads SGHVS; CDR2 reads FNYEAQ. This CDR3 contains 15 residues. The CDR3 sequence is CASSLARTERETQYF. DNA of the CDR3: TGTGCCAGCAGCTTAGCGCGTACAGAAAGAGAGACCCAGTACTTC. Together with reference TRBV7-6 and TRBJ2-5, the CDR3 gives the full variable domain: GAGVSQSPRYKVTKRGQDVALRCDPISGHVSLYWYRQALGQGPEFLTYFNYEAQQDKSGLPNDRFSAERPEGSISTLTIQRTEQRDSAMYRCASSLARTERETQYFGPGTRLLVL.

This clonotype was observed a few times. V is TRBV6-2 or TRBV6-3 and J is TRBJ2-4; 8 bases agree with TRBD2. Germline CDR1 reads MNHEY; CDR2 reads SVGEGT. CDR3 length: 15 residues. Trimming at V came to 5 bases and at J to 11 bases, leaving 14 bases not matched to a gene. CDR3 in amino acids: CASSPSGGTASFQYF. As DNA, the CDR3 is TGTGCCAGCAGTCCATCGGGGGGGACGGCGTCCTTTCAGTACTTC.

This clonotype was detected a few times. V is TRBV6-5 and J is TRBJ2-1; TRBD1 matches at 11 bases. Unmatched junction bases numbered 17, after V lost 6 bases and J lost 7 bases. The CDR3 contains 18 residues. Germline CDR1 and CDR2: MNHEY and SVGAGI. CDR3 bases: TGTGCCAGCAGCCCGAGGACAGGGGGCCGGCTAGCGGTAAATGAGCAGTTCTTC. Its protein product is CASSPRTGGRLAVNEQFF.

This clonotype was counted ten times or more. The V gene is TRBV24-1, the J gene TRBJ2-3; TRBD2 is a possible D gene (5 bases). CDR1 is KGHDR, CDR2 SFDVKD, per germline. V lost 1 base to trimming and J lost 6 bases, with 13 bases between them. There are 15 residues in the CDR3. CDR3 in amino acids: CATSDFPGDTDTQYF. CDR3 bases: TGTGCCACCAGTGATTTCCCCGGGGATACCGATACGCAGTATTTT.

This clonotype was found many times. This chain connects TRBV7-6 to TRBJ2-7, with a possible D match to TRBD1 (6 bases). This CDR3 comprises 15 residues. The V end lost 6 bases, the J end lost 1 base, and 16 bases lay between the germline ends. CDR1 and CDR2 (germline): SGHVS, FNYEAQ. The CDR3 nucleotides are TGTGCCAGCAGTCCAACAGGGTCTCTGTCCTACGAGCAGTACTTC. This codes for CASSPTGSLSYEQYF.